Listed here is a single T cell receptor beta chain. Its specificity is not known. CDR1 is SNHLY, CDR2 FYNNEI, per germline. This CDR3 is built from 16 residues. Trimming removed 6 bases at V and 4 bases at J, with 20 bases between. This sample is part of a study of shared clonotypes between healthy human individuals. Regarding the study as a whole: Represented diversity (both genetic and exposure-history) was limited by the small number of donors.

Data came from immunoSEQ multiplex PCR; TCRdb stores just in-frame clones and leaves some out. The profile covers 450,000 to 600,000 clones, with roughly 78% appearing a single time and around 13% taken by the ten largest. The receptor was isolated from a woman between 35 and 50 years old in good health. Some clones in this sample may be carry-over from other donors' samples. The sample was PBMCs. This chain joins TRBV2 and TRBJ2-3, with D perhaps being TRBD1 or TRBD2 (6 bases each). CDR3 sequence: CASSGGVSARADTQYF. DNA for the CDR3: TGTGCCAGCAGCGGGGGCGTGTCGGCCAGGGCAGATACGCAGTATTTT.